The T cell receptor (beta chain) described here comes from a study of T cells in Graves' hyperthyroidism and ophthalmopathy. Patients aged 18 to 65 with hyperthyroidism were newly diagnosed, with duration under 2 months. Lactation, pregnancy, other autoimmune disease or uncontrolled infection led to exclusion of patients. Amplified regions were TCR beta CDR3 sequences from RNA transcripts. The HTBI primer set was used in a first-round RT-PCR of the TCR CDR3. Each CDR3 protein is one row after TCRdb ran MiXCR on the multiplex PCR reads. The sample contains a few hundred thousand distinct CDR3 sequences, less than 25% of which appear only once. The V end lost 2 bases, the J end lost 7 bases, and 17 bases lay between the germline ends. CDR3 length: 15 residues.

The chain joins TRBV12-3 or TRBV12-4 to TRBJ2-5; D is unresolved. This sequence was found in a man aged 18 to 29 with Graves' hyperthyroidism. The specimen was blood. This chain's CDR3 is CASSLSNSPTRTQYF. CDR3 DNA: TGTGCCAGCAGTTTATCGAACAGCCCTACGCGGACCCAGTACTTC.